This T cell receptor (beta chain) was captured by sequencing in a study of OX40 agonist ivuxolimab in advanced cancers. Overall study context: Hepatocellular carcinoma, melanoma, renal cell or head and neck cancer occurred in dose-escalation patients. From roughly 23 to 90 years was the age range, with a mean of around 56 years, and about 83% were male.

Clones were read by immunoSEQ multiplex PCR, and TCRdb kept only the in-frame ones, dropping some. In the table there are around 44,000 clones, roughly 90% of which are singletons. Germline values: CDR1 SGHVS, CDR2 FQNEAQ. The CDR3 is made up of 13 amino acids. V was trimmed by 6 bases and J by 7 bases, leaving 13 bases between them. The V gene is TRBV7-8, the J gene TRBJ1-5; D remains unclear. This sequence was found in an adult with an advanced solid tumor such as melanoma, head and neck, liver or kidney cancer. Material: CD4+ or CD8+ T cells sorted from blood, obtained in a trial of the OX40 agonist ivuxolimab. The CDR3 spells CASRRDVRQPQHF. CDR3 in DNA: TGTGCCAGCAGGAGGGATGTGCGGCAGCCCCAGCATTTT.